A selection of T cell receptor beta chains follows, all from one sample in a study of T cell repertoires in cytomegalovirus infection. TCRdb reanalysed the reads using MiXCR and keeps one entry per CDR3 protein. The sample contains 75,000 to 100,000 distinct CDR3 sequences, 45% to 50% of which appear only once. Their antigens are not known. This specimen was CD8+ T cells from cultured PBMCs, taken from culture after CMV antigen stimulation. The source is a human donor in good health (CMV status not recorded). Some clones in this sample may be carry-over from other donors' samples. Each CDR3 is given with its conserved first and last residue. Fields, in order: clone size, V gene, J gene, D gene, CDR3 protein, CDR3 DNA. D genes are given only for firm matches. Clone size is not always given. Where it is, it says once, few, many or a class for expanded clones.

clone size: NA; V gene: TRBV28; J gene: TRBJ2-5; D gene: TRBD1; CDR3 protein: CASTSRDRGQRETQYF; CDR3 DNA: TGTGCCAGCACCTCTCGGGACAGGGGGCAAAGGGAGACCCAGTACTTC
clone size: once; V gene: TRBV2; J gene: TRBJ1-1; D gene: NA; CDR3 protein: CASSVGDTWTEAFF; CDR3 DNA: TGTGCCAGCAGTGTTGGGGATACCTGGACTGAAGCTTTCTTT
clone size: NA; V gene: TRBV27; J gene: TRBJ1-1; D gene: NA; CDR3 protein: CASSNTEGNTEAFF; CDR3 DNA: TGTGCCAGCAGCAACACCGAAGGGAACACTGAAGCTTTCTTT
clone size: NA; V gene: TRBV7-8; J gene: TRBJ2-3; D gene: NA; CDR3 protein: CASSFRGRRTDTQYF; CDR3 DNA: TGTGCCAGCAGCTTCCGGGGGAGACGCACAGATACGCAGTATTTT
clone size: many; V gene: TRBV7-8; J gene: TRBJ2-7; D gene: TRBD1; CDR3 protein: CASSLIWDRGYEQYF; CDR3 DNA: TGTGCCAGCAGCTTAATATGGGACAGGGGCTACGAGCAGTACTTC
clone size: NA; V gene: TRBV12-3/TRBV12-4; J gene: TRBJ1-1; D gene: TRBD1; CDR3 protein: CASSLARGPGTDTEAFF; CDR3 DNA: TGTGCCAGCAGTTTAGCCAGGGGGCCAGGGACAGACACTGAAGCTTTCTTT
clone size: few; V gene: TRBV28; J gene: TRBJ2-7; D gene: NA; CDR3 protein: CASSPHVVEGGSYEQYF; CDR3 DNA: TGTGCCAGCAGTCCCCACGTAGTAGAGGGGGGCTCCTACGAGCAGTACTTC
clone size: NA; V gene: TRBV12-3/TRBV12-4; J gene: TRBJ2-2; D gene: TRBD1; CDR3 protein: CASLPHGTGNTGELFF; CDR3 DNA: TGTGCCAGCTTACCCCACGGGACAGGGAACACCGGGGAGCTGTTTTTT
clone size: many; V gene: TRBV7-2; J gene: TRBJ1-4; D gene: TRBD1; CDR3 protein: CASSSDRANEKLFF; CDR3 DNA: TGTGCCAGCAGCTCGGACAGGGCGAATGAAAAACTGTTTTTT
clone size: NA; V gene: TRBV28; J gene: TRBJ1-2; D gene: TRBD1; CDR3 protein: CASSFLAGGHGYTF; CDR3 DNA: TGTGCCAGCAGTTTTTTAGCAGGGGGCCATGGCTACACCTTC
clone size: many; V gene: TRBV7-6; J gene: TRBJ2-3; D gene: NA; CDR3 protein: CASSILGGRSTDTQYF; CDR3 DNA: TGTGCCAGCAGCATTCTAGGGGGTCGGAGCACAGATACGCAGTATTTT
clone size: NA; V gene: TRBV5-8; J gene: TRBJ2-2; D gene: NA; CDR3 protein: CASSFGTVSNTGELFF; CDR3 DNA: TGTGCCAGCAGCTTCGGGACGGTTTCGAACACCGGGGAGCTGTTTTTT
clone size: NA; V gene: TRBV4-1; J gene: TRBJ1-5; D gene: NA; CDR3 protein: CASSQYSGEVQPQHF; CDR3 DNA: TGCGCCAGCAGCCAATATTCAGGGGAAGTTCAGCCCCAGCATTTT
clone size: few; V gene: TRBV3-1; J gene: TRBJ1-1; D gene: NA; CDR3 protein: CASSQHTEAFF; CDR3 DNA: TGTGCCAGCAGCCAACACACTGAAGCTTTCTTT
clone size: few; V gene: TRBV4-2; J gene: TRBJ1-1; D gene: NA; CDR3 protein: CASSQMGGLNTEAFF; CDR3 DNA: TGTGCCAGCAGCCAAATGGGAGGGCTGAACACTGAAGCTTTCTTT
clone size: few; V gene: TRBV7-8; J gene: TRBJ2-7; D gene: TRBD1; CDR3 protein: CASSSDRGQYEQYF; CDR3 DNA: TGTGCCAGCAGCTCGGACAGGGGGCAGTACGAGCAGTACTTC
clone size: NA; V gene: TRBV6-8; J gene: TRBJ2-1; D gene: NA; CDR3 protein: CASSSGTLEGLGEQFF; CDR3 DNA: TGTGCCAGCAGCTCGGGGACTCTGGAAGGGTTGGGTGAGCAGTTCTTC
clone size: few; V gene: TRBV7-9; J gene: TRBJ1-6; D gene: TRBD1; CDR3 protein: CASSSSRGRPNSPLHF; CDR3 DNA: TGTGCCAGCAGCTCGTCCAGGGGGCGACCTAATTCACCCCTCCACTTT
clone size: NA; V gene: TRBV10-3; J gene: TRBJ1-2; D gene: TRBD1; CDR3 protein: CAISELTGAYGYTF; CDR3 DNA: TGTGCCATCAGTGAGTTAACAGGGGCCTATGGCTACACCTTC
clone size: NA; V gene: TRBV10-3; J gene: TRBJ2-3; D gene: NA; CDR3 protein: CAISSPGDTDTQYF; CDR3 DNA: TGTGCCATCAGCTCTCCCGGGGACACAGATACGCAGTATTTT
clone size: NA; V gene: TRBV7-6; J gene: TRBJ2-7; D gene: TRBD1; CDR3 protein: CASSPLGQGGYEQYF; CDR3 DNA: TGTGCCAGCAGCCCCTTAGGACAGGGCGGCTACGAGCAGTACTTC
clone size: NA; V gene: TRBV7-9; J gene: TRBJ2-6; D gene: NA; CDR3 protein: CASSPGVAGANVLTF; CDR3 DNA: TGTGCCAGCAGTCCAGGGGTTGCTGGGGCCAACGTCCTGACTTTC
clone size: few; V gene: TRBV5-5; J gene: TRBJ2-1; D gene: NA; CDR3 protein: CASSWRNNEQFF; CDR3 DNA: TGTGCCAGCAGCTGGAGAAACAATGAGCAGTTCTTC
clone size: NA; V gene: TRBV4-1; J gene: TRBJ1-1; D gene: NA; CDR3 protein: CASSQDSGTEAFF; CDR3 DNA: TGCGCCAGCAGCCAAGATAGTGGCACTGAAGCTTTCTTT
clone size: NA; V gene: TRBV11-2; J gene: TRBJ2-7; D gene: NA; CDR3 protein: CASSYPLGQGEQYF; CDR3 DNA: TGTGCCAGCAGCTACCCCCTGGGCCAGGGTGAGCAGTACTTC
clone size: NA; V gene: TRBV28; J gene: TRBJ2-7; D gene: TRBD1; CDR3 protein: CASSLVRGRYEQYF; CDR3 DNA: TGTGCCAGCAGTTTGGTAAGGGGGCGGTACGAGCAGTACTTC
clone size: few; V gene: TRBV28; J gene: TRBJ2-3; D gene: NA; CDR3 protein: CASSLIEEGRDTDTQYF; CDR3 DNA: TGTGCCAGCAGTTTAATAGAGGAGGGCCGGGACACAGATACGCAGTATTTT
clone size: NA; V gene: TRBV15; J gene: TRBJ2-3; D gene: NA; CDR3 protein: CATRYRSTDTQYF; CDR3 DNA: TGTGCCACCCGCTACCGGAGTACAGATACGCAGTATTTT
clone size: NA; V gene: TRBV7-6; J gene: TRBJ2-1; D gene: TRBD2; CDR3 protein: CASSYTTGTSGNNEQFF; CDR3 DNA: TGTGCCAGCAGCTACACGACCGGGACTAGCGGGAACAATGAGCAGTTCTTC
clone size: NA; V gene: TRBV27; J gene: TRBJ1-5; D gene: NA; CDR3 protein: CASGLALEPQHF; CDR3 DNA: TGTGCCAGCGGGTTGGCGTTGGAGCCCCAGCATTTT
clone size: NA; V gene: TRBV13; J gene: TRBJ2-4; D gene: TRBD2; CDR3 protein: CASRPWVTSGGDLPPLAKNIQYF; CDR3 DNA: TGTGCCAGCAGGCCTTGGGTTACTAGCGGAGGGGACCTACCCCCCCTAGCCAAAAACATTCAGTACTTC
clone size: NA; V gene: TRBV10-1; J gene: TRBJ2-3; D gene: NA; CDR3 protein: CASSLVPTDTQYF; CDR3 DNA: TGCGCCAGCAGTTTGGTCCCCACAGATACGCAGTATTTT
clone size: once; V gene: TRBV27; J gene: TRBJ1-5; D gene: NA; CDR3 protein: CASNPDHSNQPQHF; CDR3 DNA: TGTGCCAGCAACCCGGACCATAGCAATCAGCCCCAGCATTTT
clone size: few; V gene: TRBV11-2; J gene: TRBJ2-1; D gene: TRBD2; CDR3 protein: CASSRSGGSSYNEQFF; CDR3 DNA: TGTGCCAGCAGCAGATCCGGGGGGAGCTCCTACAATGAGCAGTTCTTC
clone size: NA; V gene: TRBV11-2; J gene: TRBJ2-5; D gene: TRBD1; CDR3 protein: CASSLDGTGFEQETQYF; CDR3 DNA: TGTGCCAGCAGCTTAGACGGGACAGGTTTTGAACAAGAGACCCAGTACTTC
clone size: NA; V gene: TRBV7-9; J gene: TRBJ2-1; D gene: TRBD2; CDR3 protein: CASSLALASGSYNEQFF; CDR3 DNA: TGTGCCAGCAGCTTAGCGCTGGCTAGCGGGAGCTACAATGAGCAGTTCTTC
clone size: many; V gene: TRBV20-1; J gene: TRBJ2-2; D gene: TRBD2; CDR3 protein: CSGWGASGSRGTGELFF; CDR3 DNA: TGCAGTGGATGGGGAGCTAGCGGGAGTCGGGGGACCGGGGAGCTGTTTTTT
clone size: NA; V gene: TRBV12-3/TRBV12-4; J gene: TRBJ1-5; D gene: NA; CDR3 protein: CASSHGLPHSNQPQQF; CDR3 DNA: TGTGCCAGCAGCCATGGATTACCCCATAGCAATCAGCCCCAGCAGTTT
clone size: many; V gene: TRBV27; J gene: TRBJ1-5; D gene: NA; CDR3 protein: CASSFTGLQGEPQHF; CDR3 DNA: TGTGCCAGCAGTTTTACAGGGTTACAAGGTGAGCCCCAGCATTTT
clone size: NA; V gene: TRBV7-3; J gene: TRBJ2-2; D gene: NA; CDR3 protein: CASSSSGELFF; CDR3 DNA: TGTGCCAGCAGCTCCTCCGGGGAGCTGTTTTTT
clone size: NA; V gene: TRBV7-9; J gene: TRBJ1-2; D gene: TRBD1; CDR3 protein: CASSSDRKAYGYTF; CDR3 DNA: TGTGCCAGCAGCTCGGACAGGAAGGCCTATGGCTACACCTTC
clone size: NA; V gene: TRBV19; J gene: TRBJ2-6; D gene: TRBD1; CDR3 protein: CASMDRGTGANVLTF; CDR3 DNA: TGTGCCAGTATGGACAGGGGAACCGGGGCCAACGTCCTGACTTTC
clone size: NA; V gene: TRBV7-9; J gene: TRBJ2-7; D gene: NA; CDR3 protein: CASSSSLLGYEQYF; CDR3 DNA: TGTGCCAGCAGCTCGAGCCTACTTGGCTACGAGCAGTACTTC
clone size: NA; V gene: TRBV20-1; J gene: TRBJ2-1; D gene: NA; CDR3 protein: CSAPRGSSYNEQFF; CDR3 DNA: TGCAGTGCTCCAAGGGGGAGCTCCTACAATGAGCAGTTCTTC
clone size: NA; V gene: TRBV7-3; J gene: TRBJ2-6; D gene: NA; CDR3 protein: CASSLVGAGAFVSGANVLTF; CDR3 DNA: TGTGCCAGCAGCTTAGTGGGGGCAGGGGCTTTTGTCTCTGGGGCCAACGTCCTGACTTTC
clone size: NA; V gene: TRBV25-1; J gene: TRBJ2-2; D gene: TRBD2; CDR3 protein: CASSENLWRESWTGELFF; CDR3 DNA: TGTGCCAGCAGTGAGAATTTGTGGCGGGAGAGTTGGACCGGGGAGCTGTTTTTT